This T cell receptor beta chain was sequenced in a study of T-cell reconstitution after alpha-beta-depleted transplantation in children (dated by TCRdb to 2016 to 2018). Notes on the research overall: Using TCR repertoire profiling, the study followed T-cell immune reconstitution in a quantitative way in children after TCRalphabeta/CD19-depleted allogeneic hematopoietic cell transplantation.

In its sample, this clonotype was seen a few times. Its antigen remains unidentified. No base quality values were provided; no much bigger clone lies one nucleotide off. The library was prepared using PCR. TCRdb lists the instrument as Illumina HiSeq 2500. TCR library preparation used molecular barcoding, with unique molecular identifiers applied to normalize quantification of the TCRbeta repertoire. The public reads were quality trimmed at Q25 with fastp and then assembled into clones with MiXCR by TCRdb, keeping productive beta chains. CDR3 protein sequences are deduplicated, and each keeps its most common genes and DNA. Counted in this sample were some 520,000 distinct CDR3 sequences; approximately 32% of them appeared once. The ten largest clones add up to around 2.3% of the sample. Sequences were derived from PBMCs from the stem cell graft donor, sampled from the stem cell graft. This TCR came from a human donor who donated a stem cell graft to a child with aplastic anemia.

The CDR3 region reads CASSPGRGMAEAFF. The nucleotide sequence reads as follows: TGCGCCAGCAGCCCGGGGCGGGGGATGGCTGAAGCTTTCTTT. This receptor chain uses TRBV5-1 and TRBJ1-1, and TRBD1 may be the D gene, going by 5 matching bases. The CDR3 contains 14 residues, cysteine and phenylalanine counted. The only DNA kept is the CDR3, 42 bases in frame from the first base. V was cut back by 4 bases and J by 6 bases, leaving a gap of 16 bases between them. Sequences SGHRS (CDR1) and YFSETQ (CDR2) are obtained from the germline V gene.